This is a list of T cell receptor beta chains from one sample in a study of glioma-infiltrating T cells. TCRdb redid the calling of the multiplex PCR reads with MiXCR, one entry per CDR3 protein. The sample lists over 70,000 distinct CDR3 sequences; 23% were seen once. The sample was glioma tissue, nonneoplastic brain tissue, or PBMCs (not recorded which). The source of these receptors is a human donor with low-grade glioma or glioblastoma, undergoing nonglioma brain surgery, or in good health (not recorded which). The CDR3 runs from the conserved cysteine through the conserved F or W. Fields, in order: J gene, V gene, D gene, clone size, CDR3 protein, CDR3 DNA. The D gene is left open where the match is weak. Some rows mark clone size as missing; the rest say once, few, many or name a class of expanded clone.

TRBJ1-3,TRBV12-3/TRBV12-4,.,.,CASTRLQGYAGNTIYF,TGTGCCAGCACCAGACTCCAGGGATATGCTGGAAACACCATATATTTT
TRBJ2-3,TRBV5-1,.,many,CASSLMAEGPTDTQYF,TGCGCCAGCAGCTTGATGGCGGAAGGACCCACAGATACGCAGTATTTT
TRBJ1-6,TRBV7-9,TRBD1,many,CASSTGVGSPLHF,TGTGCCAGCAGTACAGGGGTGGGTTCACCCCTCCACTTT
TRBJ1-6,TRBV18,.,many,CASSPRGHSYNSPLHF,TGTGCCAGCTCACCACGGGGGCACTCCTATAATTCACCCCTCCACTTT
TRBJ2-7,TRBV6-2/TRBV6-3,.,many,CASTFRDLGSYEQYF,TGTGCCAGCACCTTTCGGGACTTAGGGTCCTACGAGCAGTACTTC
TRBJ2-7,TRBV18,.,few,CASSPNGPYEQYF,TGTGCCAGCTCACCTAACGGGCCCTACGAGCAGTACTTC
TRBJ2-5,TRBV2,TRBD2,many,CASSPRGGKETQYF,TGTGCCAGCAGTCCCCGGGGGGGTAAAGAGACCCAGTACTTC
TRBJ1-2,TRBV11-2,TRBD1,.,CASSFDRASGYTF,TGTGCCAGCAGCTTCGACAGGGCTTCTGGCTACACCTTC
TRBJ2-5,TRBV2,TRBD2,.,CASSETRGGGSF,TGTGCCAGCAGTGAAACCCGGGGGGGAGGGTCCTTC
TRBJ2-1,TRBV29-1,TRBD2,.,CSIVGRAGEQFF,TGCAGCATTGTCGGGAGGGCCGGTGAGCAGTTCTTC
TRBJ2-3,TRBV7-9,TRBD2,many,CASRPAGGISPDTQYF,TGTGCCAGCAGACCAGCGGGGGGGATCTCCCCAGATACGCAGTATTTT
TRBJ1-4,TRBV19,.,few,CASSSPSTNEKLFF,TGTGCCAGTAGTTCTCCGTCAACTAATGAAAAACTGTTTTTT
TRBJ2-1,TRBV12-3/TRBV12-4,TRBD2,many,CASSPRLAGRGGEQFF,TGTGCCAGCAGTCCCAGACTAGCGGGAAGAGGAGGTGAGCAGTTCTTC
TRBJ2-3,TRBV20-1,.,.,CSAQELGGDTDTRYF,TGCAGTGCCCAAGAGTTGGGGGGGGACACAGATACGCGGTATTTT
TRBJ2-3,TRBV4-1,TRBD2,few,CASSQDTGGSPVDTQYF,TGCGCCAGCAGCCAAGATACGGGCGGGAGTCCGGTAGATACGCAGTATTTT
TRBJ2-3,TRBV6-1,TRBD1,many,CASSEAGTGVSDTQYF,TGTGCCAGCAGTGAAGCCGGGACAGGGGTTTCAGATACGCAGTATTTT
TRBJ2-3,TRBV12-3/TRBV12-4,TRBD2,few,CASSPRREAADTQYF,TGTGCCAGCAGCCCGCGGCGGGAGGCGGCAGATACGCAGTATTTT
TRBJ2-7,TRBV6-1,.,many,CASSFRRRAYEQYF,TGTGCCAGCAGTTTTCGGCGGAGGGCCTACGAGCAGTACTTC
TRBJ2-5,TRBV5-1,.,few,CASSLQIQETQYF,TGCGCCAGCAGCTTACAAATACAAGAGACCCAGTACTTC
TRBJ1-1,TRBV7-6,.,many,CASSSHTEAFF,TGTGCCAGCAGCTCCCATACTGAAGCTTTCTTT
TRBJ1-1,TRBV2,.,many,CASSEARGTPNTEAFF,TGTGCCAGCAGTGAAGCGAGAGGGACACCGAACACTGAAGCTTTCTTT
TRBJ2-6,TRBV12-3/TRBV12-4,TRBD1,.,CASSATGISGANVLTF,TGTGCCAGCAGTGCGACAGGGATCTCTGGGGCCAACGTCCTGACTTTC
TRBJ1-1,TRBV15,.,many,CATTIRGLRDTEAFF,TGTGCCACCACCATACGGGGGCTGAGGGACACTGAAGCTTTCTTT
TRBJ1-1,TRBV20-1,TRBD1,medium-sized,CSATGQAWPNTEAFF,TGCAGTGCTACCGGACAGGCCTGGCCAAACACTGAAGCTTTCTTT
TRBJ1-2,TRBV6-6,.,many,CASSYSNQVSNYGYTF,TGTGCCAGCAGTTACTCGAATCAGGTCTCTAACTATGGCTACACCTTC
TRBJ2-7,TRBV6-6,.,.,CASSRAPPTVRGHYEQYF,TGTGCCAGCAGTAGGGCCCCCCCGACCGTTCGTGGGCACTACGAGCAGTACTTC
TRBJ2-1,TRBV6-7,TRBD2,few,CASSYKVVAGAHEQFF,TGTGCCAGCAGTTACAAGGTCGTAGCGGGAGCACATGAGCAGTTCTTC
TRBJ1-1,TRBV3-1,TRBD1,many,CASSRRRTGGSEAFF,TGTGCCAGCAGCCGAAGGAGAACAGGGGGCAGTGAAGCTTTCTTT
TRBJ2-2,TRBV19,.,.,CASSTGRVAGELFF,TGTGCCAGTAGTACGGGCAGGGTTGCCGGGGAGCTGTTTTTT
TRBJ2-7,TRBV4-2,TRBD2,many,CASSQTGTRRIVDEQYF,TGTGCCAGCAGCCAAACCGGGACTAGGCGGATCGTCGACGAGCAGTACTTC
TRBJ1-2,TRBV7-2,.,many,CASSLSGGQVTGYTF,TGTGCCAGCAGCCTAAGCGGGGGCCAAGTTACTGGCTACACCTTC
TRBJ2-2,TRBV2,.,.,CASCPAVITWELFF,TGTGCCAGCTGTCCAGCGGTTATTACCTGGGAGCTGTTTTTT
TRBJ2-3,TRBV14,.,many,CASSQEQGADTQYF,TGTGCCAGCAGCCAAGAGCAGGGTGCAGATACGCAGTATTTT
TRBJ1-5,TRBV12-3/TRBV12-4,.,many,CASARGNRQPQHF,TGTGCCAGCGCGCGGGGCAATCGACAGCCCCAGCATTTT
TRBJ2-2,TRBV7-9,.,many,CASSLSLQPGELFF,TGTGCCAGCAGCTTATCGCTCCAGCCCGGGGAGCTGTTTTTT
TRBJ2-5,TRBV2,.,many,CASSESGRSVETQYF,TGTGCCAGCAGTGAAAGCGGCAGGAGTGTAGAGACCCAGTACTTC
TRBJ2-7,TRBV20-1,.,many,CSIQRRDFSYEQYF,TGCAGTATCCAGAGGCGGGACTTCTCCTACGAGCAGTACTTC
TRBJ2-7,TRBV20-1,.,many,CSATNSYEQYF,TGCAGTGCTACCAACTCCTACGAGCAGTACTTC
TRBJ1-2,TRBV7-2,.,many,CASSSTSTVGYGYTF,TGTGCCAGCAGCTCAACATCGACTGTGGGGTATGGCTACACCTTC
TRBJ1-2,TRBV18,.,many,CASSPDRNYGYTF,TGTGCCAGCTCTCCCGACAGGAACTATGGCTACACCTTC
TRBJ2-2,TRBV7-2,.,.,CASSRFSGGTGELFF,TGTGCCAGCAGCCGGTTCTCGGGTGGTACCGGGGAGCTGTTTTTT
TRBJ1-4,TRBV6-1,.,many,CASSDPGLRKLFF,TGTGCCAGCAGTGACCCGGGACTTCGGAAACTGTTTTTT